The T cell receptor beta chain under discussion was sequenced for a study of cytomegalovirus exposure and HLA in healthy donors. Study-level findings and limits: Per published reports, the classifier diagnosed cytomegalovirus status with high specificity and sensitivity. A later analysis linked some 17,000 TCR beta sequences to HLA alleles at 0.05 false discovery rate. For TCR beta chains, V- and J-gene trimming was later linked to a missense DCLRE1C variant. A prior analysis recorded that most TCR beta V segments were productive about 87% or about 30% of the time.

Germline lookup yields CDR1 LNHNV and CDR2 YYDKDF (reference sequence). V lost 1 base and J lost 4, with 8 bases in between. CDR3 length: 14 amino acids. Concerning this clone: Its antigen remains unknown.

The PCR ran on 60 Vbeta and 13 Jbeta primers. Sequencing was performed with immunoSEQ multiplex PCR; in TCRdb, only in-frame clones are kept and a portion is missing. The sample records 150,000 to 200,000 clones, less than 90% being singletons. The chain links TRBV15 to TRBJ2-1, with a possible D match to TRBD1 (5 bases). This TCR was recovered from a boy between 2 and 10 years old in good health and CMV-seronegative. Sequenced sample: PBMCs. The CDR3 region is CATSRGQTYNEQFF. CDR3 coding DNA: TGTGCCACCAGCAGAGGACAGACTTACAATGAGCAGTTCTTC.